Below are 2 T cell receptor beta chains sequenced from a single sample in a study of cytomegalovirus exposure and HLA in healthy donors. Primers included in the PCR were 60 Vbeta and 13 Jbeta primers. Clones were sequenced by immunoSEQ multiplex PCR, and TCRdb holds only the in-frame ones, with some missing. The sample shows 90,000 to 120,000 clones, about 84% of them seen only once. Sequences were obtained from PBMCs. Receptors were obtained from a young man in good health and CMV-seronegative.

This clone was counted a single time. The V gene is TRBV7-3, the J gene TRBJ2-2; maybe TRBD2 (5 bases). Deletions cut 2 bases from V and 4 bases from J, with 8 bases between. Germline lookup yields CDR1 SGHTA and CDR2 FQGTGA. The CDR3 length is 14 residues. CDR3 coding DNA: TGTGCCAGCAGCTTATCGGGATCCACCGGGGAGCTGTTTTTT. It codes for CASSLSGSTGELFF. The variable domain in full, completed from reference TRBV7-3 and TRBJ2-2, reads GAGVSQTPSNKVTEKGKYVELRCDPISGHTALYWYRQSLGQGPEFLIYFQGTGAADDSGLPNDRFFAVRPEGSVSTLKIQRTERGDSAVYLCASSLSGSTGELFFGEGSRLTVL.

V and J are TRBV5-1 and TRBJ2-7; a possible D gene is TRBD1 (5 bases). Trimming left V 3 bases short and J 8 bases short, with 9 bases between. Germline CDR1 reads SGHRS; CDR2 reads YFSETQ. The CDR3 runs 11 residues. Here the CDR3 reads CASSYQGQQYF. The DNA of the CDR3 is TGCGCCAGCAGCTATCAGGGTCAGCAGTACTTC.